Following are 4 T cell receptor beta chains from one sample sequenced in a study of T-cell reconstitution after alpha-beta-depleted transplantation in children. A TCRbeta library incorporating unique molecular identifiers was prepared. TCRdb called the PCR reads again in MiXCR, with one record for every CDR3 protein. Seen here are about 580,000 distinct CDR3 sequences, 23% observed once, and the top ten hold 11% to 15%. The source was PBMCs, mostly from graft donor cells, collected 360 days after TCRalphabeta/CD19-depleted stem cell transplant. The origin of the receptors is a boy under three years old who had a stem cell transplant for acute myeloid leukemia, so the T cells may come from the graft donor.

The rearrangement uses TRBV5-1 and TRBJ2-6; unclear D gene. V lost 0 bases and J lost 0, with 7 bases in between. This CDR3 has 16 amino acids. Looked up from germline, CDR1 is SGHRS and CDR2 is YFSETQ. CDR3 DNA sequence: TGCGCCAGCAGCTTGGGGGGTGGCTCTGGGGCCAACGTCCTGACTTTC. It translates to CASSLGGGSGANVLTF.

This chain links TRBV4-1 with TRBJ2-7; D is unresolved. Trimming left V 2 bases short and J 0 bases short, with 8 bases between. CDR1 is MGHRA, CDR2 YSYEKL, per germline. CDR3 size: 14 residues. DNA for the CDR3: TGCGCCAGCAGCCAAACGTTTAGCTCCTACGAGCAGTACGTC. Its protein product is CASSQTFSSYEQYV.

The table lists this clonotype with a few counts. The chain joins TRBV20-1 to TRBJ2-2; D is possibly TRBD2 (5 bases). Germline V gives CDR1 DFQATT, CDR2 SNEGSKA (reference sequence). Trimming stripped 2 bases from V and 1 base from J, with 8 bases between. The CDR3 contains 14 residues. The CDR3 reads CSARSGRNTGELFF. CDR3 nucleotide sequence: TGCAGTGCTAGAAGCGGCAGGAACACCGGGGAGCTGTTTTTT.

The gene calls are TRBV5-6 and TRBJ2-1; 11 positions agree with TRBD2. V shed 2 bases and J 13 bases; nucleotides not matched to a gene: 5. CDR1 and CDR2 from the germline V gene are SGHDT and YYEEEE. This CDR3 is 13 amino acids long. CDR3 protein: CASSLTSGGVQFF. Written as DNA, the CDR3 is TGTGCCAGCAGCTTAACTAGCGGGGGTGTACAGTTCTTC. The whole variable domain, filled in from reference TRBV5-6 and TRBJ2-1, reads DAGVTQSPTHLIKTRGQQVTLRCSPKSGHDTVSWYQQALGQGPQFIFQYYEEEERQRGNFPDRFSGHQFPNYSSELNVNALLLGDSALYLCASSLTSGGVQFFGPGTRLTVL.